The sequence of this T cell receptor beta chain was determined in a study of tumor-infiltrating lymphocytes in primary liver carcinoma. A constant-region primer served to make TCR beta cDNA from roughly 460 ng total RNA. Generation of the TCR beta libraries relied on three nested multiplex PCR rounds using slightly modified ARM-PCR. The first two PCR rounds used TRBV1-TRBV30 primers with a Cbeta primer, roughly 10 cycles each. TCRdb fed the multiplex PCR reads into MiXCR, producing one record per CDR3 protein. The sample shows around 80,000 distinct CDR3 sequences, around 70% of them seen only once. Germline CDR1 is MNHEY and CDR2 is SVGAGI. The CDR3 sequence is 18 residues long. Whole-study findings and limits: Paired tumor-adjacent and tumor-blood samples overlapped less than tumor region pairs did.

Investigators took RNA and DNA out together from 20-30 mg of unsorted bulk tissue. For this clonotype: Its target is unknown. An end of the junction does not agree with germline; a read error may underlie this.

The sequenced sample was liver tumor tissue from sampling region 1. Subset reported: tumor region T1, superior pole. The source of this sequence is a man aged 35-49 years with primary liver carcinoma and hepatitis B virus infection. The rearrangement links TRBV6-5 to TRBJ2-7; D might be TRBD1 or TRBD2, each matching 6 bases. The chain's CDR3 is CASSLLGLNYSGAYEQYF. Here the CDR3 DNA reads TGTGCCAGCAGCCTGCTAGGGCTGAACTATTCGGGGGCCTACGAGCAGTACTTT.